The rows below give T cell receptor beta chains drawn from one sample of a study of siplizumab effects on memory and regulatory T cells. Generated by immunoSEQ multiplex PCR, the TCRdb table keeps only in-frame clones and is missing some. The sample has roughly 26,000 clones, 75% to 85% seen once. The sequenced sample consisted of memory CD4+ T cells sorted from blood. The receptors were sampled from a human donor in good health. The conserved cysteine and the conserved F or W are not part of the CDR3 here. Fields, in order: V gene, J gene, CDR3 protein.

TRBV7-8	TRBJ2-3	ASSLAASGSPTDTQY
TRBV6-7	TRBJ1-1	ASSHIPAGGTEAF
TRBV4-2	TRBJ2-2	ASSQDVGTGELF
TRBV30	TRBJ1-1	AWSEWGGRNTEAF
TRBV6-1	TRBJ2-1	ASSVGSGMWDNEQF
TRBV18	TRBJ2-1	ASSPRTGGPYNEQF
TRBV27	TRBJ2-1	ASSLGRRDNYNEQF
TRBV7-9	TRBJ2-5	ASSFGNSGSETQY
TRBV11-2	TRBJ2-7	ASSSRTGAGEQY
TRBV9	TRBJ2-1	ASSVVGIGGNEQF
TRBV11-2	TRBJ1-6	ASSLGVSSPLH
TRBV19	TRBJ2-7	ASTPRGLASGEQY
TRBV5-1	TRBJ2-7	ASSLMAGPYEQY
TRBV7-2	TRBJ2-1	ASSQTGLVKGQF
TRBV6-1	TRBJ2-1	ASKPAGVYNEQF
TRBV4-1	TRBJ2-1	ASSQDPATNYNEQF
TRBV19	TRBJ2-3	ATGQGLGDTQY
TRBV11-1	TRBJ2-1	ASSPRDRGYEQF
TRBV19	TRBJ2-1	ATTGLAGGVEQF
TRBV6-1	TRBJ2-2	ASSERTSGTGELF
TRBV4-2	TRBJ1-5	ASNQESAGNQPQH
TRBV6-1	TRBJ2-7	ASSEAAGYEQY
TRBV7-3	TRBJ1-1	ASSLDRSTEAF
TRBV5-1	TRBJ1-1	ASSLNPGQGEAF
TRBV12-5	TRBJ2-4	ASALGRLENIQY
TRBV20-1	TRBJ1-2	SARDNDGYT
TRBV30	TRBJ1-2	ACSLGQGDGYT
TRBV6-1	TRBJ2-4	ASSEGAKNIQY
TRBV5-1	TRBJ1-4	ASSLSTTTNEKLF
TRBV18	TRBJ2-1	ASSPRRQAINEQF
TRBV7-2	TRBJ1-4	ASSLTRQEKLF
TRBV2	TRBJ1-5	ASSITIDQPQH
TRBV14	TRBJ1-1	ASSQITEGQGAKTEAF
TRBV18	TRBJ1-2	ASSQDRAGYT
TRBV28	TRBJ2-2	ASGTLNTGELF
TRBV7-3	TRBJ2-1	ASSLDTGRTVEQF
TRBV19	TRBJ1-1	ASTLRHNTEAF
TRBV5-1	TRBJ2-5	ASSGRDYETQY
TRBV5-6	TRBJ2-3	ASSLAKTDTQY
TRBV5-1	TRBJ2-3	ASSFQGELPDTQY
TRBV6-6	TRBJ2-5	ASRVGQKETQY
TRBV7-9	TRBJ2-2	ASSLGQSNTGELF
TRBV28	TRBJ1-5	ASRQGSQPQH
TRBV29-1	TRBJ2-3	SVEERQVRPGRSTDTQY
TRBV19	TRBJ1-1	ASKGQMNTEAF